These T cell receptor beta chains were read from a single sample in a study of T cell responses to AZD1222 COVID-19 vaccine. Repertoires were generated with immunoSEQ multiplex PCR, while TCRdb's copy carries only in-frame clones and drops some. The table has about 150,000 clones, nearly 90% seen once. This specimen was peripheral blood, taken on day 0 of AZD1222 vaccination. These receptors were taken from an adult in good health. The CDR3 runs from the conserved cysteine through the conserved F or W. The order of the fields is J gene, V gene, clone size, D gene, CDR3 DNA, CDR3 protein. A D gene is named only where the DNA matches it firmly. Size is omitted from some rows. Given values are once, few, many or a class for expanded clones.

TRBJ1-4 | TRBV2 | . | . | TGTGCCAGCAGTGGTACAGCAGTTGAAAAACTGTTTTTT | CASSGTAVEKLFF
TRBJ2-1 | TRBV7-2 | . | TRBD2 | TGTGCCAGCAGCTTAGGGTGGCTAGCGGGGGGGAGCTCCTACAATGAGCAGTTCTTC | CASSLGWLAGGSSYNEQFF
TRBJ1-6 | TRBV5-4 | few | . | TGTGCCAGCAGCTTGGCGATGAGCTCCTATAATTCACCCCTCCACTTT | CASSLAMSSYNSPLHF
TRBJ1-1 | TRBV10-1 | . | TRBD1 | TGCGCCAGCATGCCGGGACAGGGGGGGACTGAAGCTTTCTTT | CASMPGQGGTEAFF
TRBJ1-5 | TRBV5-3 | . | TRBD1 | TGTGCCAGAAGCTCCGAGGGGGCGATTAGCAATCAGCCCCAGCATTTT | CARSSEGAISNQPQHF
TRBJ2-1 | TRBV7-6 | . | TRBD2 | TGTGCCAGCAGCTTGGCCGGGACTAGCGTTACTGAGCAGTTCTTC | CASSLAGTSVTEQFF
TRBJ2-3 | TRBV10-3 | . | TRBD2 | TGTGCCATCAGTGAGTCGAGGGGACTAGCGTTGAACACAGATACGCAGTATTTT | CAISESRGLALNTDTQYF
TRBJ1-1 | TRBV10-1 | . | . | TGCGCCAGCAGTTTGGGTCCGAACACTGAAGCTTTCTTT | CASSLGPNTEAFF
TRBJ2-5 | TRBV7-2 | . | . | TGTGCCAGCAGCTACCGGGTGGACAGACAAGAGACCCAGTACTTC | CASSYRVDRQETQYF
TRBJ1-2 | TRBV4-1 | . | . | TGCGCCAGCAGCCAAGACAGGGGAGACTATGGCTACACCTTC | CASSQDRGDYGYTF
TRBJ1-5 | TRBV7-8 | . | . | TGTGCCAGCAGCTTAGCTCGAGTAACAAATCAGCCCCAGCATTTT | CASSLARVTNQPQHF
TRBJ1-3 | TRBV10-1 | . | . | TGCGCCAGCAGTGAGTCGGGCGGACTCTCTGGAAACACCATATATTTT | CASSESGGLSGNTIYF
TRBJ2-3 | TRBV5-1 | once | . | TGCGCCAGCAGCCTCCCTAGCATCACAGATACGCAGTATTTT | CASSLPSITDTQYF
TRBJ1-4 | TRBV27 | . | . | TGTGCCAGCAGTGCCAGATGGCCCAGCGCGGATGAAAAACTGTTTTTT | CASSARWPSADEKLFF
TRBJ2-1 | TRBV24-1 | . | . | TGTGCCACCAGTGACCCGAGCAGCCCCGCCTCCTACAATGAGCAGTTCTTC | CATSDPSSPASYNEQFF
TRBJ1-6 | TRBV6-5 | . | . | TGTGCCAGCGGTCGAACAGGAGGGAATTCACCCCTCCACTTT | CASGRTGGNSPLHF
TRBJ1-1 | TRBV7-3 | . | . | TGTGCCAGCGGTTCGGGAATGAACACTGAAGCTTTCTTT | CASGSGMNTEAFF
TRBJ1-2 | TRBV3-1/TRBV3-2 | many | . | TGTGCCAGCAGCCAGTCGACATATGGCTACACCTTC | CASSQSTYGYTF
TRBJ2-5 | TRBV9 | . | . | TGTGCCAGCAGCGTAAGGGGGTTAATCCGTGGCGAGACCCAGTACTTC | CASSVRGLIRGETQYF
TRBJ1-1 | TRBV7-2 | . | . | TGTGCCAGCAGCTTATACGGGGGTTTCGCTGAAGCTTTCTTT | CASSLYGGFAEAFF
TRBJ2-7 | TRBV19 | . | . | TGTGCCAGTAGTTCCACCAGGGATAGCGAGCAGTACTTC | CASSSTRDSEQYF
TRBJ1-1 | TRBV9 | few | . | TGTGCCAGCGCCGTGGGTGGGGCGCAGGGCACTGAAGCTTTCTTT | CASAVGGAQGTEAFF
TRBJ2-7 | TRBV5-4 | . | . | TGTGCCAGCAGAAGGGAGGGGGACTATAGTAGTAACGAGCAGTACTTC | CASRREGDYSSNEQYF
TRBJ2-5 | TRBV10-2 | few | . | TGCGCCAGCAGTCAGGGACAATACCAAGAGACCCAGTACTTC | CASSQGQYQETQYF
TRBJ1-3 | TRBV7-2 | . | . | TGTGCCAGCAGCTCCTCCTGGTCTGGAAACACCATATATTTT | CASSSSWSGNTIYF
TRBJ2-1 | TRBV9 | . | TRBD1 | TGTGCCAGCAGCGTAGCTTTAAGACAGGGGAATGGCGATGAGCAGTTCTTC | CASSVALRQGNGDEQFF
TRBJ1-1 | TRBV7-2 | . | . | TGTGCCAGCAGCTCAAGACCCGGCAACACTGAAGCTTTCTTT | CASSSRPGNTEAFF
TRBJ1-5 | TRBV7-2 | . | . | TGTGCCAGCAGCTTAGTGGGGACACCTAGCAATCAGCCCCAGCATTTT | CASSLVGTPSNQPQHF
TRBJ2-4 | TRBV20-1 | . | . | TGCAGTGCTAGCCGGGCCGTAATTCAGTACTTC | CSASRAVIQYF
TRBJ2-5 | TRBV7-2 | . | TRBD1 | TGTGCCAGCAGCTTAGACAGGGGGCTGGAGACCCAGTACTTC | CASSLDRGLETQYF
TRBJ2-2 | TRBV5-4 | few | . | TGTGCCAGCATCCTTGCAGGGGCCGGGACCGGGGAGCTGTTTTTT | CASILAGAGTGELFF
TRBJ2-5 | TRBV11-2 | . | TRBD1 | TGTGCCAGCAGCTTGCGGGGACAGGGGGCCGAAGGGACCCAGTACTTC | CASSLRGQGAEGTQYF
TRBJ2-2 | TRBV11-3 | . | . | TGTGCCAGCAGCCCCCGGACTACCATGGGGGAGCTGTTTTTT | CASSPRTTMGELFF
TRBJ2-7 | TRBV7-2 | . | . | TGTGCCAGCAGTCAGGGGGGACAGACTTTTTACGAGCAGTACTTC | CASSQGGQTFYEQYF
TRBJ2-7 | TRBV4-2 | . | . | TGTGCCAGCAGCCAAGATATTCGACCGAAGCATAACTACGAGCAGTACTTC | CASSQDIRPKHNYEQYF
TRBJ1-3 | TRBV6-5 | . | . | TGTGCCGAGGGGAGCTCTGGAAACACCATATATTTT | CAEGSSGNTIYF
TRBJ1-2 | TRBV28 | once | . | TGTGCCAGCAGTCCTCGGGGGAGAGGCTACACCTTC | CASSPRGRGYTF
TRBJ1-2 | TRBV7-9 | . | . | TGTGCCAGCAGCTTAGGGGGGGCCCTTTCTAACTATGGCTACACCTTC | CASSLGGALSNYGYTF
TRBJ1-1 | TRBV10-3 | once | TRBD1 | TGTGCCATTTCCGCCACAGGGGCAGCTTTCTTT | CAISATGAAFF
TRBJ1-1 | TRBV28 | . | . | TGTGCCAACAGTTTAATCATCCAGGGCACTGAAGCTTTCTTT | CANSLIIQGTEAFF
TRBJ2-2 | TRBV4-2 | . | . | TGTGCCAGCAGCCAAGAAACCGCTAAAGACGGGGAGCTGTTTTTT | CASSQETAKDGELFF
TRBJ2-7 | TRBV28 | . | . | TGTGCCAGCAGTCTTTGGGGAGCCTACGAGCAGTACTTC | CASSLWGAYEQYF
TRBJ1-1 | TRBV7-3 | . | . | TGTGCCAGCAGCTCACAGGGAGGAACTGAAGCTTTCTTT | CASSSQGGTEAFF
TRBJ2-1 | TRBV19 | . | TRBD2 | TGTGCCAGTAGTATCCCAGCGGGAACCTACAATGAGCAGTTCTTC | CASSIPAGTYNEQFF
TRBJ2-3 | TRBV7-3 | . | TRBD2 | TGTGCCAGCAGCTGGGGACTAGCGTCAGATACGCAGTATTTT | CASSWGLASDTQYF
TRBJ1-1 | TRBV15 | . | . | TGTGCCACCAGCAGAGGGAGGGTGGGTCTGAACACTGAAGCTTTCTTT | CATSRGRVGLNTEAFF
TRBJ1-1 | TRBV18 | . | . | TGTGCCAGCTCACCGTCCTTTAACACTGAAGCTTTCTTT | CASSPSFNTEAFF
TRBJ1-3 | TRBV27 | . | . | TGTGCCAGCAGGATGGACGCCAACTCTGGAAACACCATATATTTT | CASRMDANSGNTIYF
TRBJ2-1 | TRBV5-5 | . | . | TGTGCCAGCAGCTTCTACCGCATGAGGGATGAGCAGTTCTTC | CASSFYRMRDEQFF
TRBJ1-2 | TRBV20-1 | . | . | TGCAGTGCTCCCACAGAGCCCCTATACACCTTC | CSAPTEPLYTF
TRBJ2-1 | TRBV12-3/TRBV12-4 | . | . | TGTGCCAGCAGTTTTTCTGGTACGCAGTTCTTC | CASSFSGTQFF
TRBJ2-6 | TRBV7-2 | . | . | TGTGCCAGCAGCTTAGTAGCGACTGGGGCCAACGTCCTGACTTTC | CASSLVATGANVLTF
TRBJ1-1 | TRBV7-2 | . | . | TGTGCCAGCAGCTTAGAGGTGGGGGTGAACACTGAAGCTTTCTTT | CASSLEVGVNTEAFF
TRBJ1-4 | TRBV4-3 | few | . | TGCGCCAGCAGCCCGACAGGTCCGAATGAAAAACTGTTTTTT | CASSPTGPNEKLFF
TRBJ2-2 | TRBV18 | . | TRBD2 | TGTGCCAGCTCACTTGGACTAGCGGGAGTTAGAGCGAACACCGGGGAGCTGTTTTTT | CASSLGLAGVRANTGELFF
TRBJ1-4 | TRBV7-8 | . | . | TGTGCCAGCAGCCCCACAGGGTCACGAGGTGAAAAACTGTTTTTT | CASSPTGSRGEKLFF
TRBJ1-4 | TRBV28 | . | . | TGTGCCAGCAGTTTATTGAGGGGAAGTGAAAAACTGTTTTTT | CASSLLRGSEKLFF